These 10 T cell receptor beta chains came from one sample sequenced in a study of blood T cell repertoires in COVID-19. TCRdb keeps only in-frame clones here, not all; method: immunoSEQ multiplex PCR. The sample lists around 150,000 clones; roughly 90% were seen once. The sequenced sample was peripheral blood. Source of these receptors: a man aged 55 to 70 with acute or convalescent COVID-19.

This clone was seen just once. This chain uses TRBV7-9 with TRBJ1-6; tentative D call: TRBD1 (5 bases). Germline values: CDR1 SEHNR, CDR2 FQNEAQ (reference sequence). The CDR3 has 17 residues. Deletions cut 1 base from V and 10 bases from J, with 20 bases between. The CDR3 is CASSLEVGYQGGSPLHF. The DNA for the CDR3 is TGTGCCAGCAGCTTAGAGGTTGGGTATCAGGGAGGCTCACCCCTCCACTTT. The full variable domain, in which reference TRBV7-9 and TRBJ1-6 provide the parts outside the CDR3, is DTGVSQNPRHKITKRGQNVTFRCDPISEHNRLYWYRQTLGQGPEFLTYFQNEAQLEKSRLLSDRFSAERPKGSFSTLEIQRTEQGDSAMYLCASSLEVGYQGGSPLHFGNGTRLTVT.

The chain joins TRBV7-9 to TRBJ1-4; 7 bases are shared with TRBD1. This CDR3 has 15 amino acids. V lost 0 bases and J lost 6; bases outside the gene matches: 4. Germline CDR1 is SEHNR and CDR2 is FQNEAQ (reference sequence). The CDR3 loop is CASSLAGTGDEKLFF. The CDR3 DNA follows: TGTGCCAGCAGCTTAGCGGGCACAGGGGATGAAAAACTGTTTTTT. The full variable domain, with the rest looked up from reference TRBV7-9 and TRBJ1-4, is DTGVSQNPRHKITKRGQNVTFRCDPISEHNRLYWYRQTLGQGPEFLTYFQNEAQLEKSRLLSDRFSAERPKGSFSTLEIQRTEQGDSAMYLCASSLAGTGDEKLFFGSGTQLSVL.

CDR3 region: CASSQAGTGVEKLFF. Written as DNA, the CDR3 is TGCGCCAGCAGCCAGGCCGGGACAGGGGTGGAAAAACTGTTTTTT. The rearrangement links TRBV4-3 to TRBJ1-4; 10 nucleotides line up with TRBD1. The CDR3 consists of 15 residues. Germline lookup yields CDR1 LGHNA and CDR2 YSLEER. Losses at the gene ends were 3 bases for V and 8 bases for J; bases not matched to a gene: 6.

The chain carries TRBV28 and TRBJ1-1; 8 bases align to TRBD1. The J segment lost 12 bases and the V segment lost 5 bases, leaving 8 bases of the junction unmatched. There are 12 residues in the CDR3. CDR1 and CDR2 from the germline V gene are MDHEN and SYDVKM. The chain's CDR3 is CASSVGTGRSFF. The CDR3 DNA reads as TGTGCCAGCAGTGTAGGGACAGGACGATCTTTCTTT.

This chain joins TRBV9 and TRBJ1-6, with TRBD1 matching 9 bases. The CDR3 runs 15 residues. V lost 4 bases, J lost 9 bases, and 8 bases stayed unmatched. Germline-derived CDR1 and CDR2 are SGDLS and YYNGEE. In nucleotides, the CDR3 is TGTGCCAGCAGCAGATCCGGGACAGGGATTTCACCCCTCCACTTT. Translation gives CASSRSGTGISPLHF.

The chain combines TRBV5-1 with TRBJ2-1; D gene ambiguous. The CDR3 spans 12 residues. CDR1 and CDR2 (germline): SGHRS, YFSETQ. V lost 1 base and J 7 bases, leaving 6 bases between the germline ends. CDR3 amino acids: CASSLIGNEQFF. The CDR3, as DNA: TGCGCCAGCAGCTTGATCGGTAATGAGCAGTTCTTC.

This clone was detected only a few times. The CDR3 loop reads CASTFGTGPQPQHF. The CDR3 DNA sequence: TGTGCCAGCACCTTTGGGACAGGGCCCCAGCCCCAGCATTTT. This chain uses TRBV2 with TRBJ1-5, with 9 positions matching TRBD1. The V segment lost 7 bases and the J segment 7 bases; nucleotides outside the gene matches: 8. The germline CDR1 and CDR2 sequences are SNHLY and FYNNEI. The CDR3 sequence is 14 residues long.

The J gene is TRBJ1-2, the V gene TRBV5-1; 7 nucleotides agree with TRBD1. This CDR3 spans 13 amino acids. The V and J ends lost 4 bases and 6 bases, in that order; junction bases with no gene match: 6. The germline V gene encodes CDR1 SGHRS and CDR2 YFSETQ. CDR3 coding DNA: TGCGCCAGCAGCCCAGGGACAGCTAATGGCTACACCTTC. Residues: CASSPGTANGYTF.

This clone came up a few times. The chain couples TRBV5-6 to TRBJ1-2; no reliable D call. V was trimmed by 2 bases and J by 0 bases, leaving 23 bases between them. Germline CDR1 is SGHDT and CDR2 is YYEEEE. This CDR3 spans 19 amino acids. The CDR3 bases are TGTGCCAGCAGCTTTCCTACCCGACATCCTTTGGGCGCTAACTATGGCTACACCTTC. This gives the protein CASSFPTRHPLGANYGYTF.

The chain couples TRBV18 to TRBJ1-3; TRBD1 might be the D (6 bases). V lost 4 bases and J lost 0, with 13 bases in between. The CDR3 runs to 16 residues. The germline V gene encodes CDR1 KGHSH and CDR2 LQKENI. CDR3 bases: TGTGCCAGCTCACGGCCGGGACACTTCTCTGGAAACACCATATATTTT. Protein product: CASSRPGHFSGNTIYF.